Listed here are 23 T cell receptor beta chains from one sample, sequenced in a study of blood T cells in healthy people across ages (dated by TCRdb to the mid-2010s). The library was generated by 5' RACE. Sequencer: Illumina HiSeq 2500. A second PCR of roughly 7 to 11 cycles was performed with a sample-barcoded 5' primer and a J-beta primer mix. Starting from the raw public reads, TCRdb applied fastp trimming at Q25, assembled clones with MiXCR and retained in-frame beta chains. When rows share a CDR3 protein, they turn into one entry using the most common DNA and genes. The sample data list 800,000 to 950,000 distinct CDR3 sequences, and about 29% of these were observed just once. Of the sample, around 9.6% is held by the ten largest clones. This same sample was also taken into another study, of T cells of mothers and their children.

The source material was blood. These receptors were obtained from a woman in her 40s in good health.

The chain has TRBV19 and TRBJ2-3; 7 bases line up with TRBD2. CDR1 and CDR2 (germline): LNHDA, SQIVND (reference sequence). The V segment lost 6 bases and the J segment 6 bases; nucleotides outside the gene matches: 18. The CDR3 is 17 residues long. The CDR3 is CASRAGAYFPFWDTQYF. CDR3 coding DNA: TGTGCCAGTAGGGCGGGAGCCTATTTCCCTTTTTGGGATACGCAGTATTTT.

Points on this clonotype: This clone may be a read error of a much larger clone one base away. CDR3 sequence reads: CTSGSGTGLSYGYTF. The CDR3 DNA reads TGCACCAGCGGCTCCGGGACAGGGCTTTCTTATGGCTACACCTTC. The rearrangement uses TRBV4-3 and TRBJ1-2; TRBD1 agrees at 9 bases. The CDR3 is 15 residues long. Germline CDR1 reads LGHNA; CDR2 reads YSLEER.

This clonotype appeared a few times. The rearrangement joins TRBV29-1 to TRBJ1-1; D is uncertain. From germline, CDR1 is SQVTM and CDR2 ANQGSEA. Trimming removed 8 bases from V and 3 bases from J, with 10 bases in between. This CDR3 has 11 amino acids. CDR3 protein: CSSEVDTEAFF. CDR3 sequence (DNA): TGCAGCTCAGAGGTCGACACTGAAGCTTTCTTT.

This clonotype was recorded a few times. The chain uses TRBV28 and TRBJ2-3, with TRBD2 matching over 7 bases. V was clipped by 9 bases and J by 0 bases; unmatched bases: 12. Germline values: CDR1 MDHEN, CDR2 SYDVKM. The CDR3 sequence is 16 residues long. The CDR3 reads CASVSGGVPSTDTQYF. The CDR3 DNA is TGTGCCAGTGTCTCGGGGGGTGTACCTAGCACAGATACGCAGTATTTT.

This clonotype was counted a few times. This chain connects TRBV28 to TRBJ2-7, with D perhaps matching TRBD2 (6 bases). Trimming removed 4 bases from V and 1 base from J, with 14 bases in between. The CDR3 is made up of 15 amino acids. The germline V gene encodes CDR1 MDHEN and CDR2 SYDVKM. The CDR3 sequence is CASSYGPGVSYEQYF. CDR3 DNA sequence: TGTGCCAGCAGTTACGGGCCGGGGGTTTCCTACGAGCAGTACTTC.

This chain uses TRBV12-3 or TRBV12-4 with TRBJ2-1; 9 nucleotides agree with TRBD2. V lost 2 bases, J lost 6 bases, and 11 bases stayed unmatched. The CDR3 is made up of 17 amino acids. CDR3 in amino acids: CASSLFGGRVKVNEQFF. The CDR3 bases are TGTGCCAGCAGTTTATTCGGCGGGAGGGTTAAGGTCAATGAGCAGTTCTTC.

This clonotype appeared many times. This chain uses TRBV4-2 with TRBJ2-1, with 9 bases fitting TRBD2. CDR3 length: 15 residues. The ends lost 3 bases at V and 3 bases at J; junction bases unmatched: 3. Germline CDR1 LGHNA, CDR2 YNFKEQ. DNA for the CDR3: TGTGCCAGCAGCCATCCTAGCGGGGTCTACAATGAGCAGTTCTTC. It is translated as CASSHPSGVYNEQFF.

This clonotype was detected a few times. This chain links TRBV28 with TRBJ2-1; 14 bases are shared with TRBD2. Germline loops: CDR1 MDHEN, CDR2 SYDVKM. This CDR3 comprises 16 residues. V shed 2 bases and J 7 bases; nucleotides not matched to a gene: 4. In nucleotides, the CDR3 is TGTGCCAGCAGTTTAGCGGGACTAGCGGGGGTAAATGAGCAGTTCTTC. Translating gives CASSLAGLAGVNEQFF. Supplemented by reference TRBV28 and TRBJ2-1, the full variable domain reads DVKVTQSSRYLVKRTGEKVFLECVQDMDHENMFWYRQDPGLGLRLIYFSYDVKMKEKGDIPEGYSVSREKKERFSLILESASTNQTSMYLCASSLAGLAGVNEQFFGPGTRLTVL.

Of note for this clonotype: At one boundary the junction diverges from the germline segment, which might be a read error. The rearrangement uses TRBV12-3 or TRBV12-4 and TRBJ1-1; D possibly corresponds to TRBD1 (5 bases). The CDR3 runs to 13 residues. CDR3 amino acids: CASRDTRLTGAFF. CDR3 nucleotides: TGTGCCAGCAGGGACACACGACTAACTGGAGCTTTCTTT.

As to this clonotype: A read error is possible here, since a much larger clone lies one base away. The CDR3 spells CATSREQGVYGQYF. The DNA of the CDR3 is TGTGCCACCAGCAGAGAACAGGGGGTCTACGGGCAGTACTTC. The chain couples TRBV15 to TRBJ2-7; 8 bases align to TRBD1. Per germline, CDR1 LNHNV and CDR2 YYDKDF (reference sequence). The CDR3 length is 14 residues.

This clonotype was seen repeatedly, ten times or more. This chain joins TRBV20-1 and TRBJ2-1, with 7 bases lining up with TRBD1. CDR1 is DFQATT and CDR2 is SNEGSKA in the germline V gene (reference sequence). Trimming at V came to 0 bases and at J to 6 bases, leaving 8 bases not matched to a gene. The CDR3 covers 15 residues. The CDR3 reads CSARDPTGWVNEQFF. CDR3 nucleotide sequence: TGCAGTGCTAGAGACCCGACAGGGTGGGTCAATGAGCAGTTCTTC.

This clonotype appeared many times. The chain combines TRBV20-1 with TRBJ2-5; the D gene is possibly TRBD1 (6 bases). The germline V gene encodes CDR1 DFQATT and CDR2 SNEGSKA (reference sequence). This CDR3 is built from 17 residues. V was clipped by 1 base and J by 0 bases, with 18 bases between them. The CDR3 here is CSARADSVIPYQETQYF. DNA of the CDR3: TGCAGTGCTAGAGCGGACAGTGTCATCCCGTACCAAGAGACCCAGTACTTC.

The chain carries TRBV28 and TRBJ2-7; maybe TRBD1 (5 bases). Per the germline V gene, CDR1 is MDHEN and CDR2 is SYDVKM. Trimming left V 2 bases short and J 1 base short, with 21 bases between. This CDR3 is 18 amino acids long. The CDR3 sequence: CASSLVWGQGRGSYEQYF. The CDR3 nucleotides are TGTGCCAGCAGTTTAGTTTGGGGTCAGGGAAGGGGATCCTACGAGCAGTACTTC.

This clonotype was detected a few times. The rearrangement joins TRBV27 to TRBJ2-1; 10 bases fit TRBD2. The V segment lost 5 bases and the J segment 4 bases; nucleotides outside the gene matches: 5. Germline values: CDR1 MNHEY, CDR2 SMNVEV (reference sequence). The CDR3 totals 15 residues. The CDR3 sequence is CASSPQRGGYNEQFF. The CDR3 DNA follows: TGTGCCAGCAGTCCCCAGCGGGGGGGTTACAATGAGCAGTTCTTC.

This clonotype was observed at least ten times. The V gene is TRBV27, the J gene TRBJ1-5; 7 positions agree with TRBD1. The V gene end was trimmed by 1 base and the J gene end by 3 bases; junction bases not matched to a gene: 9. CDR1 MNHEY and CDR2 SMNVEV come from the germline V gene (reference sequence). This CDR3 comprises 17 residues. Here the CDR3 DNA reads TGTGCCAGCAGTTTATTCGGGGCGACAGGGTACAATCAGCCCCAGCATTTT. Protein sequence: CASSLFGATGYNQPQHF.

CDR3 DNA sequence: TGCAGCGTTGAAGATCAAGAGTTCTTC. Amino acid sequence: CSVEDQEFF. This chain connects TRBV29-1 to TRBJ2-1; D not resolved. Per germline, CDR1 SQVTM and CDR2 ANQGSEA. The CDR3 runs to 9 residues. Trimming cost V 0 bases and J 14 bases, with 5 bases left between them.

This clonotype has a single count. The chain is built from TRBV7-3 and TRBJ2-1; unclear D gene. V lost 0 bases and J 5 bases, leaving 8 bases between the germline ends. Germline lookup yields CDR1 SGHTA and CDR2 FQGTGA. This CDR3 contains 14 residues. CDR3 nucleotide sequence: TGTGCCAGCAGCTTAACGTACCGGGACAATGAGCAGTTCTTC. Encoded protein: CASSLTYRDNEQFF. The complete variable domain, with remaining parts taken from reference TRBV7-3 and TRBJ2-1, reads GAGVSQTPSNKVTEKGKYVELRCDPISGHTALYWYRQSLGQGPEFLIYFQGTGAADDSGLPNDRFFAVRPEGSVSTLKIQRTERGDSAVYLCASSLTYRDNEQFFGPGTRLTVL.

CDR3 sequence (DNA): TGTGCCAGTAGTATCACCGGCGGATCAGAGATGGCCAAAAACATTCAGTACTTC. It translates to CASSITGGSEMAKNIQYF. The gene calls are TRBV19 and TRBJ2-4; D gene ambiguous. Trimming cost V 3 bases and J 1 base, with 19 bases left between them. There are 18 residues in the CDR3. Germline V gives CDR1 LNHDA, CDR2 SQIVND (reference sequence).

In its sample, this clonotype was seen a few times. The rearrangement joins TRBV4-2 to TRBJ1-1; D may be TRBD1 (6 bases). V lost 0 bases and J lost 4, with 9 bases in between. The CDR3 sequence is 14 residues long. CDR1 and CDR2 (germline): LGHNA, YNFKEQ. CDR3 nucleotide sequence: TGTGCCAGCAGCCAAGAACAGGGTTTCACTGAAGCTTTCTTT. As protein: CASSQEQGFTEAFF.

J is TRBJ2-5 and V is TRBV6-2 or TRBV6-3; 7 bases align to TRBD2. CDR1 and CDR2 (germline): MNHEY, SVGEGT. The trim removed 3 bases at V and 1 base at J, leaving 11 bases unmatched. The CDR3 runs to 17 residues. CDR3 residues: CASSYSSTTSAQETQYF. DNA for the CDR3: TGTGCCAGCAGTTATAGCTCCACTACTAGCGCCCAAGAGACCCAGTACTTC.

The chain recombines TRBV6-4 with TRBJ2-3; 9 positions match TRBD2. This CDR3 contains 15 residues. From germline, CDR1 is MRHNA and CDR2 SNTAGT. After removal of 5 bases from V and 4 bases from J, the junction contained 7 bases not matched to a gene. The CDR3 protein is CASSPLAGRSDTQYF. The CDR3 DNA is TGTGCCAGCAGTCCTCTAGCGGGAAGATCAGATACGCAGTATTTT.

As for this clonotype: A much larger clone lies a single base off, so this may be a read error. This rearrangement joins TRBV9 to TRBJ2-1; possibly TRBD1 for D (6 bases). Between the trimmed V and J ends, which lost 7 bases and 8 bases, there was a span of 25 bases. This CDR3 spans 16 amino acids. In germline, CDR1 is SGDLS, CDR2 YYNGEE. CDR3 residues: CASGPRHRTVFYEQFF. The CDR3 DNA reads TGTGCCAGCGGCCCCCGACATCGGACAGTGTTTTATGAGCAGTTCTTC.

This clonotype occurred a few times. V usage is TRBV9 and J usage is TRBJ2-6; 7 nucleotides match TRBD2. The CDR3 has 18 residues. Germline V gene data show CDR1 as SGDLS and CDR2 as YYNGEE. V was clipped by 0 bases and J by 0 bases; unmatched bases: 6. For the CDR3, the DNA is TGTGCCAGCAGCGTAGGGGGGGGTCGATTCTCTGGGGCCAACGTCCTGACTTTC. It is translated as CASSVGGGRFSGANVLTF.